This TCR beta chain emerged from a study of T cell repertoires in cytomegalovirus infection. Study-wide results and limits: Clonotype analysis showed dominance of the ex vivo response by HLA-C-restricted CMV-specific TCR beta clonotypes.

Germline values: CDR1 SGHRS, CDR2 YFSETQ. V lost 4 bases, J lost 6 bases, and 8 bases stayed unmatched. The CDR3 totals 17 residues. A single record per CDR3 protein comes from TCRdb applying MiXCR to the reads. Here the sample spans approximately 910,000 distinct CDR3 sequences, around 30% being singletons. As for this clonotype: What it binds is not known.

The chain combines TRBV5-1 with TRBJ2-1; 15 bases agree with TRBD2. Sequenced here: cultured CD8+ T cells from PBMCs, sampled from culture after CMV antigen stimulation. The clonotype was recovered from a human donor in good health (CMV status not recorded). Some clones in this sample may be carry-over from other donors' samples. The CDR3 DNA reads as TGCGCCAGCAGCCCCGGACTAGCGGGGGGGCGGTTCAATGAGCAGTTCTTC. Translated, it gives CASSPGLAGGRFNEQFF.